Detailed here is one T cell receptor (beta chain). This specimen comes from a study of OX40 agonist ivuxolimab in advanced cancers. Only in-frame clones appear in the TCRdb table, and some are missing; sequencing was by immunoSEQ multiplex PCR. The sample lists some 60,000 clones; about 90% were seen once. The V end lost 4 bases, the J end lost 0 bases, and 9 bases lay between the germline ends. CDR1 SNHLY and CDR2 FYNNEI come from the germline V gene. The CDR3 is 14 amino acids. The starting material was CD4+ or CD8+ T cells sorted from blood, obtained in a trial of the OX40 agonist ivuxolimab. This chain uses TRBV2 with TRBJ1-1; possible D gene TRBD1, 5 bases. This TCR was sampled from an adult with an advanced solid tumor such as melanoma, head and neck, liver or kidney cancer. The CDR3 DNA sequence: TGTGCCAGCAGTGTGGACATAATGAACACTGAAGCTTTCTTT. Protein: CASSVDIMNTEAFF.